The 20 T cell receptor beta chains given below trace back to one sample, sequenced in a study of T cell responses to AZD1222 COVID-19 vaccine. Profiling relied on immunoSEQ multiplex PCR, and the TCRdb table lists in-frame clones only, not all of them. The sample has just over 150,000 clones, less than 90% seen once; the top ten hold more than 6.5%. Sample: peripheral blood, taken after recovery from COVID-19. The receptors originated from an adult who had recovered from COVID-19.

The CDR3: CSVETRTGNYEQYF. The DNA of the CDR3 is TGCAGCGTTGAAACCCGGACAGGCAACTACGAGCAGTACTTC. The V gene is TRBV29-1, the J gene TRBJ2-7; 7 nucleotides align to TRBD1. CDR1 is SQVTM and CDR2 is ANQGSEA in the germline V gene. The V gene end was trimmed by 2 bases and the J gene end by 3 bases; junction bases not matched to a gene: 7. This CDR3 contains 14 residues.

The V call is TRBV5-1, the J call TRBJ2-3, with 8 nucleotides matching TRBD2. The germline CDR1 and CDR2 sequences are SGHRS and YFSETQ. Unmatched junction bases numbered 5, after V lost 3 bases and J lost 2 bases. CDR3 size: 15 residues. CDR3 in amino acids: CASSSPGGPTDTQYF. The CDR3 bases are TGCGCCAGCAGCTCCCCGGGGGGGCCCACAGATACGCAGTATTTT.

V usage is TRBV3-1 (or the pseudogene TRBV3-2) and J usage is TRBJ2-1; D may be TRBD2 (7 bases). The CDR3 contains 11 residues. V was trimmed by 8 bases and J by 16 bases, leaving 18 bases between them. Germline values: CDR1 LGHDT, CDR2 YNNKEL (reference sequence). The CDR3 nucleotides read TGTGCCAGCCACCCGGGGGAGGGGGGTTTCTTC. This sequence encodes CASHPGEGGFF.

The chain is built from TRBV9 and TRBJ1-1; D unclear. The CDR3 covers 14 residues. The V end was cut by 0 bases, the J end by 5 bases, with 11 bases between. Looked up from germline, CDR1 is SGDLS and CDR2 is YYNGEE. The CDR3 here is CASSVAGSDTEAFF. CDR3 sequence (DNA): TGTGCCAGCAGCGTAGCAGGAAGCGATACTGAAGCTTTCTTT.

The rearrangement uses TRBV3-1 (or the pseudogene TRBV3-2) and TRBJ1-1, with unresolved D. Between the trimmed V and J ends, which lost 4 bases and 4 bases, there was a span of 13 bases. This CDR3 comprises 14 residues. Germline values: CDR1 LGHDT, CDR2 YNNKEL (reference sequence). The CDR3 sequence is CASSPLSGGTEAFF. DNA for the CDR3: TGTGCCAGCAGCCCTCTTTCAGGTGGCACTGAAGCTTTCTTT.

The CDR3, as DNA: TGTGCCAGCAGCCGCTTAAGACCAGGGCGTGGGTCTTATGGCTACACCTTC. Translated: CASSRLRPGRGSYGYTF. This chain uses TRBV7-9 with TRBJ1-2; perhaps TRBD1 as D (5 bases). Germline CDR1 SEHNR, CDR2 FQNEAQ (reference sequence). The CDR3 consists of 17 residues. The V end was cut by 5 bases, the J end by 5 bases, with 24 bases between.

The rearrangement uses TRBV28 and TRBJ1-5, with D hard to call. The CDR3 spans 16 residues. Looked up from germline, CDR1 is MDHEN and CDR2 is SYDVKM. V was clipped by 3 bases and J by 1 base, with 13 bases between them. CDR3 in amino acids: CASSFRARSSNQPQHF. CDR3 DNA sequence: TGTGCCAGCAGTTTCCGTGCTCGGTCGAGCAATCAGCCCCAGCATTTT.

V gene TRBV5-1 combines with J gene TRBJ2-3, with 8 nucleotides matching TRBD1. Per the germline V gene, CDR1 is SGHRS and CDR2 is YFSETQ. V lost 4 bases and J lost 4; bases outside the gene matches: 8. The CDR3 has 15 residues. CDR3 sequence (DNA): TGCGCCAGCAGCCCGGGGGACAGGCCAGCAGATACGCAGTATTTT. Its protein product is CASSPGDRPADTQYF.

The J gene is TRBJ2-7, the V gene TRBV6-9; no clear D gene. This CDR3 spans 15 amino acids. Germline lookup yields CDR1 MNHGY and CDR2 SVAAGI. Trimming took off 4 bases at V and 1 base at J, with 14 bases between the two ends. CDR3 DNA: TGTGCCAGCAGTTCCTTTCAGAACTCGTCCTACGAGCAGTACTTC. This encodes CASSSFQNSSYEQYF.

V is TRBV10-2 and J is TRBJ1-5; possibly TRBD1 for D (5 bases). Trimming shortened V by 2 bases and J by 0 bases, and 11 bases separated the two germline ends. Looked up from germline, CDR1 is WSHSY and CDR2 is SAAADI. The CDR3 loop spans 16 amino acids. CDR3 protein: CASSEPGTHSNQPQHF. As DNA, the CDR3 is TGCGCCAGCAGTGAGCCCGGGACCCATAGCAATCAGCCCCAGCATTTT.

The chain recombines TRBV5-6 with TRBJ2-7; D is perhaps TRBD2 (5 bases). The CDR3 length is 15 residues. Germline assignment: CDR1 SGHDT and CDR2 YYEEEE. The V and J ends lost 4 bases and 4 bases respectively, with 18 bases between them. The CDR3 loop reads CASSPPSGLLYEQYF. In DNA, the CDR3 is TGTGCCAGCAGCCCTCCGAGCGGACTTCTTTACGAGCAGTACTTC.

The rearrangement joins TRBV10-2 to TRBJ2-1, with D tentatively TRBD1 (6 bases). Between the trimmed V and J ends, which lost 4 bases and 5 bases, there was a span of 15 bases. Germline assignment: CDR1 WSHSY and CDR2 SAAADI. This CDR3 has 15 amino acids. CDR3 protein: CASSAGRDNNNEQFF. CDR3 DNA sequence: TGCGCCAGCAGTGCGGGTCGGGACAACAACAATGAGCAGTTCTTC.

This clone was seen a single time. The rearrangement links TRBV7-2 to TRBJ2-3, with 7 positions matching TRBD1. In germline, CDR1 is SGHTA, CDR2 FQGNSA. With V trimmed by 4 bases and J by 14 bases, 9 bases remained unmatched. The CDR3 runs 12 residues. CDR3 protein: CASSSEGARAYF. DNA of the CDR3: TGTGCCAGCAGCTCAGAGGGGGCGCGAGCGTATTTT.

The CDR3 reads CASSSPWTSGGAGEQYF. For the CDR3, the DNA is TGTGCCAGCAGCTCCCCTTGGACTAGCGGGGGGGCCGGTGAGCAGTACTTC. The chain combines TRBV7-2 with TRBJ2-7, with 15 nucleotides matching TRBD2. From germline, CDR1 is SGHTA and CDR2 FQGNSA. The CDR3 contains 17 residues. J gave up 7 bases and V 4 bases, and 11 bases lay outside the gene matches.

As regards this clone: The sample holds other DNA sequences that translate to the same CDR3. V gene TRBV5-4 combines with J gene TRBJ1-1; D unclear. Germline loops: CDR1 SGHNT, CDR2 YYREEE (reference sequence). V was cut by 0 bases and J by 4 bases, with 10 bases left in between. The CDR3 is made up of 14 amino acids. This CDR3 reads CASSLGRGSTEAFF. CDR3 in DNA: TGTGCCAGCAGCTTGGGGCGGGGTTCCACTGAAGCTTTCTTT.

The chain joins TRBV5-4 to TRBJ2-5; 11 bases are shared with TRBD2. Trimming cost V 5 bases and J 4 bases; bases outside gene matches: 4. This CDR3 is 14 amino acids long. Germline lookup yields CDR1 SGHNT and CDR2 YYREEE (reference sequence). DNA of the CDR3: TGTGCCAGCAGGGTAGCGGGGGGGCGAGAGACCCAGTACTTC. It translates to CASRVAGGRETQYF.

As concerns this clone: Other DNA sequences within the sample encode an identical CDR3. The chain recombines TRBV5-1 with TRBJ2-5, with unresolved D. Germline CDR1 reads SGHRS; CDR2 reads YFSETQ. The CDR3 is 11 residues long. Trimming left V 0 bases short and J 5 bases short, with 2 bases between. The CDR3 here is CASSLDETQYF. In DNA, the CDR3 is TGCGCCAGCAGCTTGGATGAGACCCAGTACTTC.

The J gene is TRBJ2-3, the V gene TRBV7-7; 10 bases fit TRBD2. The J segment lost 6 bases and the V segment lost 5 bases, leaving 5 bases of the junction unmatched. CDR1 is SSHAT, CDR2 FNYEAQ, per germline (reference sequence). CDR3 size: 14 residues. The CDR3 protein is CASSLSGGEDTQYF. CDR3 DNA sequence: TGTGCCAGCAGCCTCAGCGGGGGGGAGGATACGCAGTATTTT.

The CDR3 sequence: CASSYPGRMNTEAFF. The DNA for the CDR3 is TGTGCCAGCAGCTACCCCGGGAGAATGAACACTGAAGCTTTCTTT. The chain joins TRBV5-5 to TRBJ1-1, with D hard to call. The CDR3 sequence is 15 residues long. V was clipped by 3 bases and J by 0 bases, with 12 bases between them. Germline V gives CDR1 SGHKS, CDR2 YYEKEE (reference sequence).

This clone showed up just a few times. The CDR3: CSASILSGNTIYF. The CDR3 DNA is TGCAGTGCTAGTATCCTCTCTGGAAACACCATATATTTT. The V call is TRBV20-1, the J call TRBJ1-3; D remains unclear. The CDR3 loop spans 13 amino acids. Deletions cut 3 bases from V and 0 bases from J, with 6 bases between. Per germline, CDR1 DFQATT and CDR2 SNEGSKA (reference sequence).